Listed below are T cell receptor beta chains from one sample, sequenced in a study of graft-versus-host responses after intestinal transplantation. Antigens of these TCRs are unknown. The data were produced by immunoSEQ multiplex PCR, yet TCRdb's version contains in-frame clones alone and is incomplete. Among roughly 81,000 clones listed, around 84% were seen once. The material was unstimulated CD4+ T cells sorted from spleen or lymph node cells, obtained before intestinal transplant. The origin of the receptors is a human donor who received an intestinal transplant. Both conserved end residues are part of each CDR3. D genes are given only for firm matches. Rows give clone size only sometimes, using once, few, many, or a class for an expanded clone.

D gene: -; V gene: TRBV28; J gene: TRBJ1-2; clone size: once; CDR3 DNA: TGTGCCAGCAGTTCCCACGGGAGCTATGGCTACACCTTC; CDR3 protein: CASSSHGSYGYTF
D gene: TRBD1; V gene: TRBV6-5; J gene: TRBJ1-5; clone size: once; CDR3 DNA: TGTGCCAGCGTAAGGGGGCTCAATCAGCCCCAGCATTTT; CDR3 protein: CASVRGLNQPQHF
D gene: TRBD2; V gene: TRBV6-5; J gene: TRBJ2-1; clone size: -; CDR3 DNA: TGTTCGGCGGGAGGGCCTCAGAATGAGCAGTTCTTC; CDR3 protein: CSAGGPQNEQFF
D gene: -; V gene: TRBV6-5; J gene: TRBJ2-6; clone size: -; CDR3 DNA: TGTGCCAGCAGTTTAAAAGGGGCCAACGTCCTGACTTTC; CDR3 protein: CASSLKGANVLTF
D gene: TRBD2; V gene: TRBV5-1; J gene: TRBJ2-5; clone size: -; CDR3 DNA: TGCGCCAGCAGCTTGGCCGGGGGGGGGCAAGAGACCCAGTACTTC; CDR3 protein: CASSLAGGGQETQYF
D gene: -; V gene: TRBV27; J gene: TRBJ1-1; clone size: -; CDR3 DNA: TGTGCCAGCAGTTTATCCGGGACACTGAACACTGAAGCTTTCTTT; CDR3 protein: CASSLSGTLNTEAFF
D gene: -; V gene: TRBV10-2; J gene: TRBJ2-1; clone size: -; CDR3 DNA: TGCGCCAGCAGTGAGACCGGGGGGCGGGGGAATGAGCAGTTCTTC; CDR3 protein: CASSETGGRGNEQFF
D gene: TRBD1; V gene: TRBV5-8; J gene: TRBJ2-4; clone size: -; CDR3 DNA: TGTGCCAGCAGCTTGACAGGGGTAAAAAACATTCAGTACTTC; CDR3 protein: CASSLTGVKNIQYF
D gene: TRBD1; V gene: TRBV28; J gene: TRBJ2-7; clone size: -; CDR3 DNA: TGTGCCAGCAGTTCCGTTTCAGGGGGCGGATACGAGCAGTACTTC; CDR3 protein: CASSSVSGGGYEQYF
D gene: -; V gene: TRBV5-4; J gene: TRBJ2-1; clone size: -; CDR3 DNA: TGTGCCAGCAGCTTGGGGGCAGGGGACAATGAGCAGTTCTTC; CDR3 protein: CASSLGAGDNEQFF
D gene: TRBD1; V gene: TRBV15; J gene: TRBJ1-1; clone size: -; CDR3 DNA: TGTGCCACCAGCGGAGAGGACAGGGGGAACACTGAAGCTTTCTTT; CDR3 protein: CATSGEDRGNTEAFF
D gene: -; V gene: TRBV30; J gene: TRBJ1-4; clone size: -; CDR3 DNA: TGTGCCTGGAGTGCCTCCCGGGAAAAACTGTTTTTT; CDR3 protein: CAWSASREKLFF
D gene: TRBD1; V gene: TRBV4-1; J gene: TRBJ1-2; clone size: -; CDR3 DNA: TGCGCCAGCAGCCATGACGCGGGGACAGGGGAAGCTAGTGGCTACACCTTC; CDR3 protein: CASSHDAGTGEASGYTF
D gene: -; V gene: TRBV18; J gene: TRBJ2-1; clone size: -; CDR3 DNA: TGTGCCAGCTCACTTTCGCTGGACTGGAGCGCGTTCTTC; CDR3 protein: CASSLSLDWSAFF
D gene: TRBD1; V gene: TRBV5-1; J gene: TRBJ2-7; clone size: -; CDR3 DNA: TGCGCCAGCAGCTTGTCAGGGGGCTCCTACGAGCAGTACTTC; CDR3 protein: CASSLSGGSYEQYF
D gene: TRBD1; V gene: TRBV7-9; J gene: TRBJ2-1; clone size: -; CDR3 DNA: TGTGCCAGCAGCTTATTAAGACAGGGCCCCTACAATGAGCAGTTCTTC; CDR3 protein: CASSLLRQGPYNEQFF
D gene: TRBD2; V gene: TRBV9; J gene: TRBJ2-3; clone size: once; CDR3 DNA: TGTGCCAGCAGCAAAGGGACTAGCGGCACAGATACGCAGTATTTT; CDR3 protein: CASSKGTSGTDTQYF
D gene: TRBD1; V gene: TRBV5-1; J gene: TRBJ2-5; clone size: once; CDR3 DNA: TGCGCCAGCAGCTTGGTGGGGACAGGCCAAGAGACCCAGTACTTC; CDR3 protein: CASSLVGTGQETQYF
D gene: -; V gene: TRBV19; J gene: TRBJ1-5; clone size: -; CDR3 DNA: TGTGCCAGTAGTCTGGGAGGCAGGATGAGGTATAGCAATCAGCCCCAGCATTTT; CDR3 protein: CASSLGGRMRYSNQPQHF
D gene: -; V gene: TRBV7-7; J gene: TRBJ2-1; clone size: few; CDR3 DNA: TGTGCTAGCAGTGATCCTAACAATGAGCAGTTCTTC; CDR3 protein: CASSDPNNEQFF
D gene: TRBD2; V gene: TRBV2; J gene: TRBJ2-3; clone size: -; CDR3 DNA: TGTGCCAGCAGTTCTGGACTAGTTGAAGCCGATACGCAGTATTTT; CDR3 protein: CASSSGLVEADTQYF
D gene: TRBD1; V gene: TRBV2; J gene: TRBJ1-4; clone size: -; CDR3 DNA: TGTGCCAGCAACACACAGGGGGCGGGCGAAAAACTGTTTTTT; CDR3 protein: CASNTQGAGEKLFF
D gene: -; V gene: TRBV29-1; J gene: TRBJ2-3; clone size: once; CDR3 DNA: TGCAGCGTTGACGGAGCATCAGATACGCAGTATTTT; CDR3 protein: CSVDGASDTQYF
D gene: TRBD2; V gene: TRBV28; J gene: TRBJ2-7; clone size: -; CDR3 DNA: TGTGCCAGCAGTTTTGCGGGACTAGCGGGACCCTACGAGCAGTACTTC; CDR3 protein: CASSFAGLAGPYEQYF
D gene: -; V gene: TRBV10-3; J gene: TRBJ2-3; clone size: -; CDR3 DNA: TGTGCCATCAGTGAGCAATTGGGGGCCACAGATACGCAGTATTTT; CDR3 protein: CAISEQLGATDTQYF
D gene: TRBD2; V gene: TRBV28; J gene: TRBJ2-3; clone size: once; CDR3 DNA: TGTGCCAGCAGTTTAACTAGCGGGACGGTAGATACGCAGTATTTT; CDR3 protein: CASSLTSGTVDTQYF
D gene: -; V gene: TRBV6-5; J gene: TRBJ2-2; clone size: -; CDR3 DNA: TGTGCCAGCAGTTACACCAACGGGAACACCGGGGAGCTGTTTTTT; CDR3 protein: CASSYTNGNTGELFF
D gene: -; V gene: TRBV6-5; J gene: TRBJ1-2; clone size: -; CDR3 DNA: TGTGCCAGCAGTTACTCGACAGCAGGGAACTATGGCTACACCTTC; CDR3 protein: CASSYSTAGNYGYTF
D gene: TRBD1; V gene: TRBV6-9; J gene: TRBJ2-5; clone size: -; CDR3 DNA: TGTGCCAGCAGCCCCGACAGGGGTCCGTACCAAGAGACCCAGTACTTC; CDR3 protein: CASSPDRGPYQETQYF
D gene: TRBD1; V gene: TRBV25-1; J gene: TRBJ1-4; clone size: -; CDR3 DNA: TGTGCCAGCAGTGACTCACCCGGGACAGGGCTTTCCGAAAAACTGTTTTTT; CDR3 protein: CASSDSPGTGLSEKLFF
D gene: -; V gene: TRBV4-2; J gene: TRBJ2-1; clone size: -; CDR3 DNA: TGTGCCAGCAGCCAAGGGGGAGTTCGGCTTTGGAATGAGCAGTTCTTC; CDR3 protein: CASSQGGVRLWNEQFF
D gene: -; V gene: TRBV18; J gene: TRBJ2-5; clone size: -; CDR3 DNA: TGTGCCAGCTCACTCAGGCGGGGAGAGACCCAGTACTTC; CDR3 protein: CASSLRRGETQYF
D gene: TRBD2; V gene: TRBV9; J gene: TRBJ2-3; clone size: -; CDR3 DNA: TGTGCCAGCAGCTCAACGGGACTAGCGGCAATCGCTAGCACAGATACGCAGTATTTT; CDR3 protein: CASSSTGLAAIASTDTQYF
D gene: TRBD1; V gene: TRBV6-4; J gene: TRBJ1-6; clone size: -; CDR3 DNA: TGTGCCAGCAGGGCAGGGGGACACCCGAATTCACCCCTCCACTTT; CDR3 protein: CASRAGGHPNSPLHF
D gene: TRBD1; V gene: TRBV10-2; J gene: TRBJ2-1; clone size: -; CDR3 DNA: TGCGCCAGCAGAGAAACCGGGACAGGGTACGATGAGCAGTTCTTC; CDR3 protein: CASRETGTGYDEQFF
D gene: TRBD1; V gene: TRBV2; J gene: TRBJ1-3; clone size: once; CDR3 DNA: TGTGCCAGCAGTAGACAGGGGGCGGCGGTTGGAAACACCATATATTTT; CDR3 protein: CASSRQGAAVGNTIYF
D gene: -; V gene: TRBV19; J gene: TRBJ1-6; clone size: -; CDR3 DNA: TGTGCCAGTAGCACCGGGGCAGGGGTAGAGGGACCCCTCCACTTT; CDR3 protein: CASSTGAGVEGPLHF
D gene: -; V gene: TRBV6-5; J gene: TRBJ2-3; clone size: -; CDR3 DNA: TGTGCCAGCAGTTACTCTAGGGGGAGCAAGACAGATACGCAGTATTTT; CDR3 protein: CASSYSRGSKTDTQYF
D gene: -; V gene: TRBV7-8; J gene: TRBJ1-1; clone size: -; CDR3 DNA: TGTGCCAGCAGCTTAGCGGCAGGGCCCGCTGAAGCTTTCTTT; CDR3 protein: CASSLAAGPAEAFF
D gene: TRBD2; V gene: TRBV5-4; J gene: TRBJ2-7; clone size: few; CDR3 DNA: TGTGCCAGCAGCTTAGGACTAGCGGGATCGATTTCCTACGAGCAGTACTTC; CDR3 protein: CASSLGLAGSISYEQYF
D gene: TRBD2; V gene: TRBV18; J gene: TRBJ2-3; clone size: -; CDR3 DNA: TGTGCCAGCTCACTCGGACTAGCTTGGGGTGATACGCAGTATTTT; CDR3 protein: CASSLGLAWGDTQYF
D gene: TRBD2; V gene: TRBV5-6; J gene: TRBJ2-3; clone size: -; CDR3 DNA: TGTGCCAGCAGCCCCCGGGGGGGAGCAGATACGCAGTATTTT; CDR3 protein: CASSPRGGADTQYF
D gene: TRBD2; V gene: TRBV19; J gene: TRBJ2-7; clone size: -; CDR3 DNA: TGTGCCAGTATCCCGACTAGCGGGGGGCGATACGAGCAGTACTTC; CDR3 protein: CASIPTSGGRYEQYF
D gene: -; V gene: TRBV28; J gene: TRBJ1-6; clone size: -; CDR3 DNA: TGTGCCAGCAGCCCAAGCGGGGCGGCGGATAATTCACCCCTCCACTTT; CDR3 protein: CASSPSGAADNSPLHF
D gene: TRBD1; V gene: TRBV6-5; J gene: TRBJ1-1; clone size: -; CDR3 DNA: TGTGCCAGCAGCCGAACAGGGGGCGGCGCTGAAGCTTTCTTT; CDR3 protein: CASSRTGGGAEAFF
D gene: TRBD1; V gene: TRBV5-1; J gene: TRBJ1-4; clone size: -; CDR3 DNA: TGCGCCAGCAGCTCAGGGGGCCATGAAAAACTGTTTTTT; CDR3 protein: CASSSGGHEKLFF
D gene: TRBD2; V gene: TRBV5-6; J gene: TRBJ2-3; clone size: once; CDR3 DNA: TGTGCCAGCAGCTTGGGACTAGCGGATAGCACAGATACGCAGTATTTT; CDR3 protein: CASSLGLADSTDTQYF
D gene: TRBD2; V gene: TRBV7-8; J gene: TRBJ2-4; clone size: -; CDR3 DNA: TGTGCCAGCAGCCCACAATTAGCGGGGGGAGTAAACATTCAGTACTTC; CDR3 protein: CASSPQLAGGVNIQYF
D gene: -; V gene: TRBV18; J gene: TRBJ2-7; clone size: -; CDR3 DNA: TGTGCCAGCTCACTCAAGTACGAGCAGTACTTC; CDR3 protein: CASSLKYEQYF
D gene: -; V gene: TRBV6-6; J gene: TRBJ2-5; clone size: -; CDR3 DNA: TGTGCCAGCAGTTCCGGGTCAGGAGGGGAGACCCAGTACTTC; CDR3 protein: CASSSGSGGETQYF
D gene: TRBD1; V gene: TRBV7-9; J gene: TRBJ2-1; clone size: once; CDR3 DNA: TGTGCCAGCAGCAACTACAGGGGTTGGATCAATGAGCAGTTCTTC; CDR3 protein: CASSNYRGWINEQFF
D gene: -; V gene: TRBV30; J gene: TRBJ1-5; clone size: -; CDR3 DNA: TGTGCCTGGAGTTGGGGGAGGGCGAGCAATCAGCCCCAGCATTTT; CDR3 protein: CAWSWGRASNQPQHF
D gene: -; V gene: TRBV12-1; J gene: TRBJ2-1; clone size: -; CDR3 DNA: TGTGCCAGCAGCTTTAGCTCTAGCGGTAGGGTCTATGAGCAGTTCTTC; CDR3 protein: CASSFSSSGRVYEQFF